The next 19 T cell receptor beta chains were all read from a single sample in a study of radiotherapy plus CTLA-4 blockade in lung cancer. The method was immunoSEQ multiplex PCR; TCRdb's version includes in-frame clones alone and lacks a portion of them. The table includes roughly 15,000 clones, approximately 72% detected once. Specimen: peripheral blood, collected from a patient treated with radiotherapy plus ipilimumab. The origin of the receptors is a human donor with non-small cell lung cancer whose response to radiotherapy plus ipilimumab could not be evaluated.

The sample holds one count of this clone. CDR3 DNA sequence: TGTGCCAGCAGTCCATCCGGGGGGCCCAGCGAGCAGTACGTC. This sequence encodes CASSPSGGPSEQYV. The chain employs TRBV27 and TRBJ2-7; weak D call: TRBD2 (7 bases). CDR1 and CDR2 from the germline V gene are MNHEY and SMNVEV (reference sequence). V shed 5 bases and J shed 6 bases, with 17 bases lying between them. This CDR3 is 14 amino acids long.

V and J are TRBV5-5 and TRBJ2-3; 7 positions agree with TRBD2. CDR3 length: 18 residues. The V gene end was trimmed by 4 bases and the J gene end by 1 base; junction bases not matched to a gene: 15. From germline, CDR1 is SGHKS and CDR2 YYEKEE (reference sequence). DNA of the CDR3: TGTGCCAGCAGCGTGAGCCCGGGACTAACTTCAGGCACAGATACGCAGTATTTT. Translating gives CASSVSPGLTSGTDTQYF. Complete variable domain (other parts from reference TRBV5-5 and TRBJ2-3): DAGVTQSPTHLIKTRGQQVTLRCSPISGHKSVSWYQQVLGQGPQFIFQYYEKEERGRGNFPDRFSARQFPNYSSELNVNALLLGDSALYLCASSVSPGLTSGTDTQYFGPGTRLTVL.

This clone occurred a few times. This chain links TRBV7-8 with TRBJ2-1; the match to TRBD2 covers 8 bases. The CDR3 extends over 17 amino acids. Unmatched junction bases numbered 8, after V lost 4 bases and J lost 0 bases. Germline V CDR1 and CDR2: SGHVS, FQNEAQ. In nucleotides, the CDR3 is TGTGCCAGCAGCTCACCCTCTAGCGGGCGCTCCTACAATGAGCAGTTCTTC. Protein: CASSSPSSGRSYNEQFF.

The chain links TRBV6-5 to TRBJ2-3; D gene uncertain. The germline CDR1 and CDR2 sequences are MNHEY and SVGAGI. V lost 8 bases and J lost 4, with 7 bases in between. The CDR3 spans 11 residues. DNA for the CDR3: TGTGCCAGCCGCACGGCAGATACGCAGTATTTT. It translates to CASRTADTQYF.

This clone was picked up a small number of times. The genes are TRBV19 and TRBJ1-1; 8 bases align to TRBD1. This CDR3 contains 15 residues. The ends lost 5 bases at V and 1 base at J; junction bases unmatched: 6. Germline V gene lookup returns CDR1 LNHDA and CDR2 SQIVND (reference sequence). CDR3 nucleotide sequence: TGTGCCAGTAGTCAAACCGGGACAGGGAACACTGAAGCTTTCTTT. This sequence encodes CASSQTGTGNTEAFF.

In this sample, this clone turned up once. V usage is TRBV10-3 and J usage is TRBJ2-5, with 10 bases identical to TRBD1. The germline V gene encodes CDR1 ENHRY and CDR2 SYGVKD. V was pared by 4 bases and J by 5 bases, with 4 bases of the junction left unmatched. CDR3 size: 14 residues. The CDR3 nucleotides are TGTGCCATCAGTGGACAGGGGGCGAGTGAGACCCAGTACTTC. It translates to CAISGQGASETQYF.

This sequence joins TRBV27 and TRBJ2-2; possibly TRBD1 for D (6 bases). The CDR3 contains 15 residues. The V gene lost 4 bases and the J gene lost 5 bases, with 14 bases spanning the gap. From germline, CDR1 is MNHEY and CDR2 SMNVEV (reference sequence). Written as DNA, the CDR3 is TGTGCCAGCAGTTCAAACAGGGTGGGAACCGGGGAGCTGTTTTTT. Translation gives CASSSNRVGTGELFF.

This rearrangement joins TRBV5-5 to TRBJ2-3, with D tentatively TRBD1 (6 bases). Germline V gene data show CDR1 as SGHKS and CDR2 as YYEKEE (reference sequence). V lost 0 bases and J 4 bases, leaving 9 bases between the germline ends. This CDR3 region has 14 residues. The CDR3 DNA sequence: TGTGCCAGCAGCTTGGAACAGGGTTCAGATACGCAGTATTTT. The encoded protein is CASSLEQGSDTQYF.

V gene TRBV6-5 combines with J gene TRBJ1-5; D is possibly TRBD1 (5 bases). The CDR3 has 13 residues. Trimming stripped 6 bases from V and 12 bases from J, with 18 bases between. Looked up from germline, CDR1 is MNHEY and CDR2 is SVGAGI. The CDR3 sequence is CASSIQESQYQHF. CDR3 nucleotides: TGTGCCAGCAGCATACAGGAATCTCAATACCAGCATTTT.

The J gene is TRBJ1-2, the V gene TRBV29-1, with D possibly matching TRBD1 (5 bases). The germline CDR1 and CDR2 sequences are SQVTM and ANQGSEA. Trimming left V 7 bases short and J 7 bases short, with 16 bases between. The CDR3 length is 12 residues. CDR3 residues: CSDKSGTGGYTF. For the CDR3, the DNA is TGCAGCGACAAAAGCGGGACGGGTGGCTACACCTTC.

This clone was seen a handful of times. The chain employs TRBV5-1 and TRBJ2-3; 8 nucleotides agree with TRBD1. The ends lost 4 bases at V and 3 bases at J; junction bases unmatched: 4. CDR1 and CDR2 from the germline V gene are SGHRS and YFSETQ. The length of the CDR3 is 14 residues. Here the CDR3 DNA reads TGCGCCAGCAGCCCAGGGGGCATAACAGATACGCAGTATTTT. Residues: CASSPGGITDTQYF.

V usage is TRBV6-5 and J usage is TRBJ2-5; no reliable D call. The J call may be faulty, since TRBJ2-7 better matches the DNA end. The germline V gene has CDR1 MNHEY and CDR2 SVGAGI. The CDR3 is made up of 15 amino acids. CDR3 loop: CASSYSSLPHYEQYF. CDR3 sequence (DNA): TGTGCCAGCAGTTACTCGAGCCTGCCCCACTACGAGCAGTACTTC.

This chain connects TRBV30 to TRBJ2-5, with D possibly TRBD1 on 6 matching bases. V was shortened by 0 bases and J by 5 bases, with 13 bases between the two germline ends. The CDR3 has 14 amino acids. CDR1 is GTSNPN, CDR2 SVGIG, per germline (reference sequence). The CDR3 loop reads CAWSVGGRGETQYF. The DNA for the CDR3 is TGTGCCTGGAGTGTAGGGGGTAGGGGGGAGACCCAGTACTTC.

The V gene is TRBV18, the J gene TRBJ2-5; 9 nucleotides agree with TRBD1. J gave up 3 bases and V 3 bases, and 8 bases lay outside the gene matches. The CDR3 totals 16 residues. The germline gives CDR1 KGHSH, CDR2 LQKENI. For the CDR3, the DNA is TGTGCCAGCTCACCGCTGACAGGGGGTTCCGAAGAGACCCAGTACTTC. Amino acids: CASSPLTGGSEETQYF. Complete variable domain (other parts from reference TRBV18 and TRBJ2-5): NAGVMQNPRHLVRRRGQEARLRCSPMKGHSHVYWYRQLPEEGLKFMVYLQKENIIDESGMPKERFSAEFPKEGPSILRIQQVVRGDSAAYFCASSPLTGGSEETQYFGPGTRLLVL.

This chain joins TRBV7-2 and TRBJ1-1; D not resolved. V was cut by 1 base and J by 1 base, with 10 bases left in between. The CDR3 covers 15 residues. From germline, CDR1 is SGHTA and CDR2 FQGNSA. The CDR3 region has the DNA TGTGCCAGCAGCTTAGAACGGGCGGGGAACACTGAAGCTTTCTTT. This gives the protein CASSLERAGNTEAFF. The variable domain in full, with the rest retrieved from reference TRBV7-2 and TRBJ1-1, is GAGVSQSPSNKVTEKGKDVELRCDPISGHTALYWYRQSLGQGLEFLIYFQGNSAPDKSGLPSDRFSAERTGGSVSTLTIQRTQQEDSAVYLCASSLERAGNTEAFFGQGTRLTVV.

This clone was detected only a few times. The chain is built from TRBV6-5 and TRBJ1-1, with TRBD1 matching 10 bases. Germline CDR1 and CDR2: MNHEY and SVGAGI. The V and J ends lost 9 bases and 1 base, in that order; junction bases with no gene match: 5. The CDR3 runs to 14 residues. CDR3 DNA sequence: TGTGCCAGGCCCCGGGACAGGGGGAACACTGAAGCTTTCTTT. Translated, it gives CARPRDRGNTEAFF.

This clone came up once. The chain employs TRBV5-8 and TRBJ2-2, with D perhaps TRBD1 (6 bases). The germline CDR1 and CDR2 sequences are SGHTS and YDEGEE. V lost 6 bases and J lost 1, with 19 bases in between. This CDR3 is 17 amino acids long. CDR3 amino acids: CASMPIWTAKNTGELFF. CDR3 coding DNA: TGTGCCAGCATGCCTATTTGGACAGCTAAGAACACCGGGGAGCTGTTTTTT.

The genes are TRBV7-9 and TRBJ1-4, with unresolved D. The V and J ends lost 5 bases and 8 bases respectively, with 21 bases between them. Looked up from germline, CDR1 is SEHNR and CDR2 is FQNEAQ (reference sequence). The CDR3 runs 16 residues. In DNA, the CDR3 is TGTGCCAGCAGCCGGCGGGCGGCCGGATCGGGAGAAAAACTGTTTTTT. Translating gives CASSRRAAGSGEKLFF.

The chain is built from TRBV4-2 and TRBJ1-6, with D tentatively TRBD1 (6 bases). The V end was cut by 5 bases, the J end by 10 bases, with 18 bases between. The CDR3 runs 15 residues. Germline CDR1 is LGHNA and CDR2 is YNFKEQ. CDR3 nucleotide sequence: TGTGCCAGCAGCTCTGGCCAGGGGATGGGGTCACCCCTCCACTTT. It encodes CASSSGQGMGSPLHF.